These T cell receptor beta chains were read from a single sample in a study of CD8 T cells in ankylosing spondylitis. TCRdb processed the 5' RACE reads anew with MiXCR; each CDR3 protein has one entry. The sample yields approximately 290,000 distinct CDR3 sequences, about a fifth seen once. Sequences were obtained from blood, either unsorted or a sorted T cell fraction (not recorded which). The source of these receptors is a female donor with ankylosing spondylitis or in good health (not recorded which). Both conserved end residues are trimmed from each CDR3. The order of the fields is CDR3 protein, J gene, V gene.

ASRATGSRNTIY TRBJ1-3 TRBV5-1
ASRVTAGTRAYEQY TRBJ2-7 TRBV7-9
ASSSWH TRBJ1-5 TRBV7-9
ASSVEEGDTQY TRBJ2-3 TRBV9
ASSLGGRYNEQF TRBJ2-1 TRBV7-9
ASRNNRGTEAF TRBJ1-1 TRBV6-1
ASSPGTSGHSTDTQY TRBJ2-3 TRBV7-8
ASSFRTGGYEQY TRBJ2-7 TRBV19
SAETFGLASYNEQF TRBJ2-1 TRBV20-1
ASSSREAGHTGELF TRBJ2-2 TRBV11-3
ASSSVGETQY TRBJ2-5 TRBV7-2
ASSLVVGQAMGNTIY TRBJ1-3 TRBV11-3
ASSQPRALETQY TRBJ2-5 TRBV4-2
ASSLDLLETQY TRBJ2-5 TRBV7-6